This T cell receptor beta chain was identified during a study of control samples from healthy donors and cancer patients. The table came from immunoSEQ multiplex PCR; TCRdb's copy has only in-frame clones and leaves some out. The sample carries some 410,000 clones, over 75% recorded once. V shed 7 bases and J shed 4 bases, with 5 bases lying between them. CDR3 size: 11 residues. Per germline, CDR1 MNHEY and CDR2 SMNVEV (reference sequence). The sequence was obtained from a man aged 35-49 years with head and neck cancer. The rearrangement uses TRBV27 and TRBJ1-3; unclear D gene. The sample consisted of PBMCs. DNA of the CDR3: TGTGCCAGCATCAAGGGAAACACCATATATTTT. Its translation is CASIKGNTIYF.